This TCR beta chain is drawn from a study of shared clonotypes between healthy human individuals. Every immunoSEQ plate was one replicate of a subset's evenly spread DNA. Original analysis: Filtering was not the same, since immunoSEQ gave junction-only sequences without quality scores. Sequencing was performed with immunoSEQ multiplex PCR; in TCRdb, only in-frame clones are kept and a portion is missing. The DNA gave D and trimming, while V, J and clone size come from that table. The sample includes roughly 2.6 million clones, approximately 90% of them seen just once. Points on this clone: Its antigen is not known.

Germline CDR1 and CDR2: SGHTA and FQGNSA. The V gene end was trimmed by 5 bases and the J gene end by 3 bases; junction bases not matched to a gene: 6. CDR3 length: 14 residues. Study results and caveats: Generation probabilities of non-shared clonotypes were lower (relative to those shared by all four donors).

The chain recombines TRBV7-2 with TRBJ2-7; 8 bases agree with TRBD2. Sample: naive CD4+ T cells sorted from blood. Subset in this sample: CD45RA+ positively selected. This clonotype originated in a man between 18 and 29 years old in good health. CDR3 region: CASSPRAGGYEQYF. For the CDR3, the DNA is TGTGCCAGCAGCCCAAGGGCGGGAGGCTACGAGCAGTACTTC.